This TCR beta chain was profiled in a study of shared clonotypes between healthy human individuals. Study information: For every donor, three CD4 naive, three CD4 memory, two CD8 naive and one CD8 memory plates were used.

The repertoire was sequenced with immunoSEQ multiplex PCR; TCRdb's copy has only in-frame clones and lacks some. Of approximately 2,300,000 clones in the sample, 85% to 95% were seen once. With 3 bases clipped from V and 14 bases from J, the junction kept 8 bases outside the gene matches. From germline, CDR1 is KGHSH and CDR2 LQKENI. This CDR3 has 13 residues. The sample taken for sequencing was naive CD4+ T cells from PBMCs. Subset denoted: CD45RA+ positively selected. The rearrangement joins TRBV18 to TRBJ1-2; 11 nucleotides agree with TRBD1. This receptor was obtained from a man younger than 35 in good health. Some clones in this sample may be carry-over from other donors' samples. The CDR3 nucleotides read TGTGCCAGCTCACCCACGGGACAGGGGGTTGATACCTTC. It codes for CASSPTGQGVDTF.